This T cell receptor beta chain was retrieved from a study of early T cells in non-severe SARS-CoV-2 infection. To note about this clonotype: Its antigen is not identified.

V gave up 6 bases and J gave up 5 bases, with 14 bases separating them. Germline lookup yields CDR1 SGDLS and CDR2 YYNGEE. This CDR3 contains 14 residues. Whole-study results and caveats: The matching step, a VDJdb search, favored anti-spike CD8 responses and missed private and CD4 specificities.

Each single cDNA molecule received a unique molecular identifier. Via MiXCR, TCRdb re-called the 5' RACE reads, giving one row per CDR3 protein. The sample yields about 59,000 distinct CDR3 sequences, roughly an eighth seen once. The receptor comes from an adult who was a healthcare worker with PCR-confirmed SARS-CoV-2 infection or an uninfected control (not recorded which). The J gene is TRBJ1-4, the V gene TRBV9; maybe TRBD1 (5 bases). The sequencing input was whole blood. CDR3 region: CASTRDGRNEKLFF. DNA for the CDR3: TGTGCCAGCACCCGGGACGGAAGAAATGAAAAACTGTTTTTT.